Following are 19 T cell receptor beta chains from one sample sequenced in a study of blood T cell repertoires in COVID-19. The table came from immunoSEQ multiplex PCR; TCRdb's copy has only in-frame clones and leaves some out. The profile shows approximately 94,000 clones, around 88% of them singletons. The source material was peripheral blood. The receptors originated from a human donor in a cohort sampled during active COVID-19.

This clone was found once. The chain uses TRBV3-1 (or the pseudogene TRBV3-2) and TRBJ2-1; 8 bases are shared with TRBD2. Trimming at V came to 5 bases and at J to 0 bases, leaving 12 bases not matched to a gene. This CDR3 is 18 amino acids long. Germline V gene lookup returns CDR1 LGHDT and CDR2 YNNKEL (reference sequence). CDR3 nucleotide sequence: TGTGCCAGCAGCGCTGGCGGGAGGAACCCTAGCTCCTACAATGAGCAGTTCTTC. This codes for CASSAGGRNPSSYNEQFF.

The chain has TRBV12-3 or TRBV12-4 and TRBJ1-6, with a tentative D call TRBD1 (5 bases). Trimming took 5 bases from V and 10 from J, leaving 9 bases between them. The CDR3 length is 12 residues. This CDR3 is CASSAGYSPLHF. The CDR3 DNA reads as TGTGCCAGCAGTGCAGGGTACTCACCCCTCCACTTT.

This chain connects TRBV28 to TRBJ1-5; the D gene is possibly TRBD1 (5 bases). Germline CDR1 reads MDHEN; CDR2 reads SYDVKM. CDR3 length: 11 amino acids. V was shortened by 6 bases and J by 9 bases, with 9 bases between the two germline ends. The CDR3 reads CASSLGGPQHF. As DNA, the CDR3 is TGTGCCAGCAGCCTCGGGGGGCCCCAGCATTTT.

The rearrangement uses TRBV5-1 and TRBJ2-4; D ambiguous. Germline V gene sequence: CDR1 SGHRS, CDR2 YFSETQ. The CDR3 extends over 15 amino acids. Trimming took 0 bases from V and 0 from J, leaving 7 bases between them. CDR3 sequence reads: CASSLEAGAKNIQYF. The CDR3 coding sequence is TGCGCCAGCAGCTTGGAAGCCGGAGCCAAAAACATTCAGTACTTC.

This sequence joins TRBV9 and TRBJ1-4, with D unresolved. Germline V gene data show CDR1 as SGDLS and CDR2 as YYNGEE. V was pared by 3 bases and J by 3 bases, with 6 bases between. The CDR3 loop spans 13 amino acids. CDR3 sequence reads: CASSGPSNEKLFF. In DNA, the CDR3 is TGTGCCAGCAGCGGGCCTTCTAATGAAAAACTGTTTTTT.

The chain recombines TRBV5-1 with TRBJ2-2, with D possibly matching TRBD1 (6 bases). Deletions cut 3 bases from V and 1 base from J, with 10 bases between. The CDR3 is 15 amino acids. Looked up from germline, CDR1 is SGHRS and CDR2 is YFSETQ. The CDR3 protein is CASSSGTLNTGELFF. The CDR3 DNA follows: TGCGCCAGCAGCTCCGGGACACTGAACACCGGGGAGCTGTTTTTT.

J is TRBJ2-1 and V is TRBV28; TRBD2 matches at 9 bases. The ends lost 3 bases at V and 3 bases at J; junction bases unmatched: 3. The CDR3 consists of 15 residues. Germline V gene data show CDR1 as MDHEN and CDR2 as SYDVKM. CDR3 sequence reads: CASSLTSGIYNEQFF. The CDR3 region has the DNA TGTGCCAGCAGTTTGACTAGCGGAATCTACAATGAGCAGTTCTTC.

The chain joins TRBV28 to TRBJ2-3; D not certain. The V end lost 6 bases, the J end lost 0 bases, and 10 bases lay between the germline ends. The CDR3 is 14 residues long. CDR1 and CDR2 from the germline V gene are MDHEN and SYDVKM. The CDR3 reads CASSLTKSTDTQYF. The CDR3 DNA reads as TGTGCCAGCAGCCTTACAAAAAGCACAGATACGCAGTATTTT.

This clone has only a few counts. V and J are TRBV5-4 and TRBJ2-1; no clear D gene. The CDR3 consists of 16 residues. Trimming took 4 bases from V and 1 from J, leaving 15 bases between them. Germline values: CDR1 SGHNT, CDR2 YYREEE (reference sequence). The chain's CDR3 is CASSRMSGMSYNEQFF. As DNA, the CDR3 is TGTGCCAGCAGCCGAATGTCGGGTATGTCCTACAATGAGCAGTTCTTC.

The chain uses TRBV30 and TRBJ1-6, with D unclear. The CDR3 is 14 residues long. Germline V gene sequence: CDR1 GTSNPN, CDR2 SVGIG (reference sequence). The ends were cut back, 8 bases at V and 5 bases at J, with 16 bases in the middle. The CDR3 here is CAQGAGSDNSPLHF. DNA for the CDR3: TGTGCCCAAGGAGCGGGTTCGGATAATTCACCCCTCCACTTT.

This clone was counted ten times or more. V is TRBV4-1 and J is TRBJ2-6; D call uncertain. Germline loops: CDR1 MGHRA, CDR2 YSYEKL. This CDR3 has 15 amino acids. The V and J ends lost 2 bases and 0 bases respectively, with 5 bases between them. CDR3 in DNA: TGCGCCAGCAGCCAAAAGCCCTCTGGGGCCAACGTCCTGACTTTC. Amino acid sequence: CASSQKPSGANVLTF.

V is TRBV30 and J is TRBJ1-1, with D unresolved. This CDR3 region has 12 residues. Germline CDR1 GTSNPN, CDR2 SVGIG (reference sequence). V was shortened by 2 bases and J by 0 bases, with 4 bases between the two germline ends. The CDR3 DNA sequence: TGTGCCTGGAGTCGGTTGAACACTGAAGCTTTCTTT. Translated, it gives CAWSRLNTEAFF. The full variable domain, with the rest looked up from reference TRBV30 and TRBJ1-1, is SQTIHQWPATLVQPVGSPLSLECTVEGTSNPNLYWYRQAAGRGLQLLFYSVGIGQISSEVPQNLSASRPQDRQFILSSKKLLLSDSGFYLCAWSRLNTEAFFGQGTRLTVV.

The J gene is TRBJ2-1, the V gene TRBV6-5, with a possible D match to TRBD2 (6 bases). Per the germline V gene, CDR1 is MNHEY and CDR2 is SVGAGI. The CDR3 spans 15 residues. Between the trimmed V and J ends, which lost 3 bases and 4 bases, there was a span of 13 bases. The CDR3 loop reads CASSYSGASYNEQFF. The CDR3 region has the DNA TGTGCCAGCAGTTATTCGGGAGCTTCTTACAATGAGCAGTTCTTC.

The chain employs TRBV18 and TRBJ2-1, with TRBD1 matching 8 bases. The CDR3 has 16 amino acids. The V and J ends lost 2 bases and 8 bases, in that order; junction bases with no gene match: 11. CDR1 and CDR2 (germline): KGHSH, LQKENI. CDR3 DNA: TGTGCCAGCTCACCAGGGCCAGGACAGGGTATCCATGAGCAGTTCTTC. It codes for CASSPGPGQGIHEQFF.

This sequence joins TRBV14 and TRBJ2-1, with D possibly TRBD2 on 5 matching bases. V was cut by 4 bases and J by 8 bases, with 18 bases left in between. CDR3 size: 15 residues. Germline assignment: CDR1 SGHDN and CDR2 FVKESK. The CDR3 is CASSPRPGSLDEQFF. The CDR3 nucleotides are TGTGCCAGCAGCCCAAGACCGGGGAGTCTGGATGAGCAGTTCTTC.

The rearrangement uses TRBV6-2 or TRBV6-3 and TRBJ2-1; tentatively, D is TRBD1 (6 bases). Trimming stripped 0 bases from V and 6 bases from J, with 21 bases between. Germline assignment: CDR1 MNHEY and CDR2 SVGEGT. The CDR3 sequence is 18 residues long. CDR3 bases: TGTGCCAGCAGTTACTCGGGACACCGGACTTCTAGAGGCAATGAGCAGTTCTTC. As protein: CASSYSGHRTSRGNEQFF.

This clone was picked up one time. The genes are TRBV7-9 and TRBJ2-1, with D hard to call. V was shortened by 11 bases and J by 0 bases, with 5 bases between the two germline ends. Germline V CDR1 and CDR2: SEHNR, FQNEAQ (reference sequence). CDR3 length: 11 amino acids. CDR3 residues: CAGSSYNEQFF. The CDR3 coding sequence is TGTGCCGGTAGCTCCTACAATGAGCAGTTCTTC.

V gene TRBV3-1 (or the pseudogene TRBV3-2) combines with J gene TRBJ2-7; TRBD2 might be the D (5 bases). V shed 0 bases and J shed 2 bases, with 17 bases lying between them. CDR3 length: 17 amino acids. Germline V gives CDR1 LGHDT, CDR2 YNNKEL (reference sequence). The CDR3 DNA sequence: TGTGCCAGCAGCCAAGATTGGCAGACTAAAAATCCCTACGAGCAGTACTTC. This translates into CASSQDWQTKNPYEQYF.

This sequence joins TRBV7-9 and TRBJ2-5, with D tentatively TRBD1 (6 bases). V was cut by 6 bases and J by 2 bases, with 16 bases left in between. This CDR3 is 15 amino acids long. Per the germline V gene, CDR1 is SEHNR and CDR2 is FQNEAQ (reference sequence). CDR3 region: CASRSAQGSQETQYF. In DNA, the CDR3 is TGTGCCAGCAGGAGTGCACAGGGATCTCAAGAGACCCAGTACTTC.